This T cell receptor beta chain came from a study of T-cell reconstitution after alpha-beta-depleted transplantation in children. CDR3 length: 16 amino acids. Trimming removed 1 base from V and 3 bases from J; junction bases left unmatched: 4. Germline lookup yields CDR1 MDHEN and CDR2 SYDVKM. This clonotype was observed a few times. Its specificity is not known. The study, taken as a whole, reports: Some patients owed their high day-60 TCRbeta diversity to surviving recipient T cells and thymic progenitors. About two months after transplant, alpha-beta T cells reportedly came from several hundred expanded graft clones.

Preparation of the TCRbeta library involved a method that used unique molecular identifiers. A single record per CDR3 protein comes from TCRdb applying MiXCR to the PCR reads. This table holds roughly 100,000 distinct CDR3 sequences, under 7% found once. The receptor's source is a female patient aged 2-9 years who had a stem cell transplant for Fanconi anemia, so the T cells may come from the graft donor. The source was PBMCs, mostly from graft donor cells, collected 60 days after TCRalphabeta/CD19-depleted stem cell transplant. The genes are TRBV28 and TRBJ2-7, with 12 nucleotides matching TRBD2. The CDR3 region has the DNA TGTGCCAGCAGTTTATTCGGACTAGCGGGGAACTACGAGCAGTACTTC. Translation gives CASSLFGLAGNYEQYF.